This entry lists 15 T cell receptor beta chains sequenced from one sample in a study of cytomegalovirus exposure and HLA in healthy donors. Amplification used 60 Vbeta primers and 13 Jbeta primers. Repertoires were generated with immunoSEQ multiplex PCR, while TCRdb's copy carries only in-frame clones and drops some. Of about 92,000 clones detected, approximately 71% appear once; the ten largest clones hold under 3%. Sequences were obtained from PBMCs. The receptors shown here come from a man in his fifties or sixties in good health and CMV-seronegative.

J is TRBJ2-3 and V is TRBV9; D may be TRBD2 (5 bases). This CDR3 has 16 residues. Germline CDR1 SGDLS, CDR2 YYNGEE. The ends were cut back, 4 bases at V and 4 bases at J, with 19 bases in the middle. CDR3: CASSPSPGSPADTQYF. CDR3 in DNA: TGTGCCAGCAGCCCCTCCCCGGGGTCACCGGCAGATACGCAGTATTTT.

Only one count was recorded for this clone. V usage is TRBV7-2 and J usage is TRBJ2-5; TRBD1 matches 9 bases. V trimming: 5 bases; J trimming: 4 bases; junction bases outside the gene matches: 8. In germline, CDR1 is SGHTA, CDR2 FQGNSA. The CDR3 consists of 15 residues. CDR3 amino acids: CASSTHRGHVETQYF. CDR3 in DNA: TGTGCCAGCAGCACCCACAGGGGGCATGTAGAGACCCAGTACTTC.

The chain employs TRBV6-1 and TRBJ2-5; TRBD2 matches at 10 bases. Germline V gene sequence: CDR1 MNHNS, CDR2 SASEGT. Trimming cost V 6 bases and J 4 bases; bases outside gene matches: 8. This CDR3 comprises 15 residues. In DNA form, the CDR3 reads TGTGCCAGCAGAGGGCTAGCGGGAGAGGGAGAGACCCAGTACTTC. Translating it yields CASRGLAGEGETQYF.

The chain employs TRBV5-1 and TRBJ1-2, with TRBD1 matching over 11 bases. The CDR3 totals 15 residues. V gave up 3 bases and J gave up 4 bases; unmatched junction bases: 5. CDR1 and CDR2 from the germline V gene are SGHRS and YFSETQ. The CDR3 nucleotides read TGCGCCAGCAGCTGGACAGGGGGCGGTATCTATGGCTACACCTTC. Translating it yields CASSWTGGGIYGYTF.

This clone was seen more than once but under ten times. V usage is TRBV5-5 and J usage is TRBJ1-5; 8 nucleotides align to TRBD1. CDR1 SGHKS and CDR2 YYEKEE come from the germline V gene (reference sequence). The CDR3 consists of 15 residues. With 1 base clipped from V and 5 bases from J, the junction kept 5 bases outside the gene matches. DNA of the CDR3: TGTGCCAGCAGCTTGATAGGACAGGGTCATCAGCCCCAGCATTTT. Amino acids: CASSLIGQGHQPQHF.

In the case of this clone: A read error may produce the germline difference seen at one junction end. J is TRBJ2-6 and V is TRBV7-7; TRBD1 might be the D (6 bases). Germline CDR1 and CDR2: SSHAT and FNYEAQ (reference sequence). The CDR3 runs to 15 residues. CDR3 in amino acids: CASSLTGTGANVLTF. CDR3 in DNA: TGTGCTAGCAGCTTAACAGGGACCGGGGCCAACGTCCTGACTTTC. The entire variable domain, with the rest obtained from reference TRBV7-7 and TRBJ2-6, is as follows: GAGVSQSPRYKVTKRGQDVTLRCDPISSHATLYWYQQALGQGPEFLTYFNYEAQPDKSGLPSDRFSAERPEGSISTLTIQRTEQRDSAMYRCASSLTGTGANVLTFGAGSRLTVL.

This clone was observed a handful of times. V is TRBV4-1 and J is TRBJ2-7; D is possibly TRBD1 (6 bases). Trimming removed 4 bases at V and 2 bases at J, with 9 bases between. The CDR3 covers 13 residues. Germline V gene data show CDR1 as MGHRA and CDR2 as YSYEKL. The DNA for the CDR3 is TGCGCCAGCAGCCGGACAGCAACCTACGAGCAGTACTTC. It is translated as CASSRTATYEQYF.

The chain recombines TRBV30 with TRBJ1-2, with D perhaps TRBD1 (5 bases). This CDR3 comprises 13 residues. Trimming took 3 bases from V and 7 from J, leaving 15 bases between them. In germline, CDR1 is GTSNPN, CDR2 SVGIG (reference sequence). For the CDR3, the DNA is TGTGCCTGGAGGGCGACAGCAACCTTTGGCTACACCTTC. It is translated as CAWRATATFGYTF. Drawing the rest from reference TRBV30 and TRBJ1-2, the complete variable domain is SQTIHQWPATLVQPVGSPLSLECTVEGTSNPNLYWYRQAAGRGLQLLFYSVGIGQISSEVPQNLSASRPQDRQFILSSKKLLLSDSGFYLCAWRATATFGYTFGSGTRLTVV.

This clone was recorded once. This chain uses TRBV7-3 with TRBJ1-6; tentative D call: TRBD1 (5 bases). The CDR3 has 15 amino acids. V lost 0 bases, J lost 6 bases, and 9 bases lay in between. Germline V gene data show CDR1 as SGHTA and CDR2 as FQGTGA. The CDR3 sequence is CASSLTGVGNSPLHF. CDR3 nucleotides: TGTGCCAGCAGCTTAACAGGGGTGGGTAATTCACCCCTCCACTTT.

This rearrangement joins TRBV7-2 to TRBJ1-5; a weak D match, TRBD1 (6 bases). The CDR3 runs to 16 residues. Trimming removed 3 bases from V and 0 bases from J, with 12 bases in between. From germline, CDR1 is SGHTA and CDR2 FQGNSA. In DNA form, the CDR3 reads TGTGCCAGCAGCTTTAGGGGGGGTTATAGCAATCAGCCCCAGCATTTT. Translation gives CASSFRGGYSNQPQHF.

V usage is TRBV10-2 and J usage is TRBJ2-1; 7 bases are a match to TRBD2. J gave up 2 bases and V 2 bases, and 0 bases lay outside the gene matches. Per germline, CDR1 WSHSY and CDR2 SAAADI. CDR3 length: 14 residues. In nucleotides, the CDR3 is TGCGCCAGCAGTGAGACTAGCGCCTACAATGAGCAGTTCTTC. This sequence encodes CASSETSAYNEQFF.

Only one count was recorded for this clone. The genes are TRBV29-1 and TRBJ1-2; the D gene is possibly TRBD1 (6 bases). Trimming took 6 bases from V and 8 from J, leaving 28 bases between them. The CDR3 has 16 amino acids. The germline CDR1 and CDR2 sequences are SQVTM and ANQGSEA. The CDR3 DNA is TGCAGCGTGAAAATAACTACAGGGTGGGTGGAAAACGGCTACACCTTC. Protein product: CSVKITTGWVENGYTF.

The chain joins TRBV27 to TRBJ2-2, with a tentative D call TRBD2 (7 bases). This CDR3 comprises 14 residues. Germline loops: CDR1 MNHEY, CDR2 SMNVEV (reference sequence). The ends were cut back, 2 bases at V and 6 bases at J, with 10 bases in the middle. CDR3 region: CASSLAGASGELFF. Here the CDR3 DNA reads TGTGCCAGCAGTTTAGCGGGGGCATCCGGGGAGCTGTTTTTT.

A remark on this clone: At the DNA level, this CDR3 is encoded by other sequences in the same sample as well. The V call is TRBV11-1, the J call TRBJ1-6, with 7 bases identical to TRBD1. With V trimmed by 5 bases and J by 6 bases, 4 bases remained unmatched. Germline V gene lookup returns CDR1 SGHAT and CDR2 FQDESV (reference sequence). The length of the CDR3 is 14 residues. CDR3 DNA sequence: TGTGCCAGCAGCCGCGACAGGGTTAATTCACCCCTCCACTTT. Translation: CASSRDRVNSPLHF.

The V and J genes are TRBV7-3 and TRBJ2-2; 7 nucleotides match TRBD2. The V and J ends lost 5 bases and 4 bases, in that order; junction bases with no gene match: 10. The CDR3 runs to 16 residues. Germline V gene lookup returns CDR1 SGHTA and CDR2 FQGTGA. CDR3 loop: CASSSPRGDSTGELFF. The CDR3 bases are TGTGCCAGCAGCAGTCCTCGGGGGGATAGCACCGGGGAGCTGTTTTTT.